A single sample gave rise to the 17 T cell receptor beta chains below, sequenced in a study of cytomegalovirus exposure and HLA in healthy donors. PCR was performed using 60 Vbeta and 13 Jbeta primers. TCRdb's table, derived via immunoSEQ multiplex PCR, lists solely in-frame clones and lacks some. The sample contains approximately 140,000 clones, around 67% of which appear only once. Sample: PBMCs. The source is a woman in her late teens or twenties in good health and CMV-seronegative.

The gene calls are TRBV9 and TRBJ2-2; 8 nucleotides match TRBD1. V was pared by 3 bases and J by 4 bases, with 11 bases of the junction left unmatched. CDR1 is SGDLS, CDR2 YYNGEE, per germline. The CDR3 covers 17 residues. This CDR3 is CASSAEARGRLTGELFF. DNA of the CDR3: TGTGCCAGCAGCGCCGAAGCCAGGGGGCGGCTCACCGGGGAGCTGTTTTTT.

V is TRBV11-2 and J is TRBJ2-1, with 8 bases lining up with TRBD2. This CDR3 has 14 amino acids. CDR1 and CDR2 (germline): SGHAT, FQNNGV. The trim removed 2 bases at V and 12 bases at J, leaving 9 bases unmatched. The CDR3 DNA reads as TGTGCCAGCAGCTTATCGGGAGGGTCCGTTGGGCAGTTCTTC. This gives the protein CASSLSGGSVGQFF.

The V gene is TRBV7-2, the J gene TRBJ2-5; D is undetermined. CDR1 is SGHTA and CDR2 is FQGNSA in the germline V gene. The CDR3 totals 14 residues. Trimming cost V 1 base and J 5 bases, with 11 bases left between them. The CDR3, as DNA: TGTGCCAGCAGCTTAGATGTTAGGAGCGAGACCCAGTACTTC. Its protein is CASSLDVRSETQYF.

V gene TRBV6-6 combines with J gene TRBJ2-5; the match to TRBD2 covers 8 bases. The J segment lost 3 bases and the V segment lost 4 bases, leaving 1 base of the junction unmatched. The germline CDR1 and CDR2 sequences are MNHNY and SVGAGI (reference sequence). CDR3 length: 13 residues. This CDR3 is CASSLAGKETQYF. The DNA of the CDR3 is TGTGCCAGCAGTTTAGCGGGAAAAGAGACCCAGTACTTC.

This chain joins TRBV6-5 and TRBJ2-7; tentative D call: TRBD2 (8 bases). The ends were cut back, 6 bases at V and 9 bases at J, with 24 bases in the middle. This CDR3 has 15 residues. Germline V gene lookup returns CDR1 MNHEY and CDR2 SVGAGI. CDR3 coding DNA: TGTGCCAGCAGCTCAGGACTAGCAGGGGGATTAGGGCAGTACTTC. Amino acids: CASSSGLAGGLGQYF.

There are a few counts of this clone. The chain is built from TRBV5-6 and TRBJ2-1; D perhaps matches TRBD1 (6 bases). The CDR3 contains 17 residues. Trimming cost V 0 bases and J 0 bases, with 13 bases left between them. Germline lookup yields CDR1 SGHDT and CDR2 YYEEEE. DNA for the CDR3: TGTGCCAGCAGCTTGGCCTCTACAGGGAGCTCCTACAATGAGCAGTTCTTC. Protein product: CASSLASTGSSYNEQFF.

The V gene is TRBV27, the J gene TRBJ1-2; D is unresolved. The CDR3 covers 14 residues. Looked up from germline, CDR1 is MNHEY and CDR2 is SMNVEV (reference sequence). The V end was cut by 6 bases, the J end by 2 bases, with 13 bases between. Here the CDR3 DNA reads TGTGCCAGCAGGGGAGAGAAGGGCAACTATGGCTACACCTTC. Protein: CASRGEKGNYGYTF.

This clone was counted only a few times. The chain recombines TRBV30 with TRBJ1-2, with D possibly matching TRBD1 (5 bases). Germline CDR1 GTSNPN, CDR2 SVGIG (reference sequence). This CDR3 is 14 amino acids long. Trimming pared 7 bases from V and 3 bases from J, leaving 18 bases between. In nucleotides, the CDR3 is TGTGCCTTCCTCACCAGGGAAAGCGACTATGGCTACACCTTC. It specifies CAFLTRESDYGYTF.

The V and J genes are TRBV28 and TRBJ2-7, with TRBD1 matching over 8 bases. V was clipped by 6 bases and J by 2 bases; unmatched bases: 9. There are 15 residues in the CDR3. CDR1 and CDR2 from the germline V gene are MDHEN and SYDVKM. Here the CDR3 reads CASSRGQVTTYEQYF. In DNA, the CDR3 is TGTGCCAGCAGCCGGGGACAGGTGACGACCTACGAGCAGTACTTC. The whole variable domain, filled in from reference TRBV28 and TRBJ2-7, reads DVKVTQSSRYLVKRTGEKVFLECVQDMDHENMFWYRQDPGLGLRLIYFSYDVKMKEKGDIPEGYSVSREKKERFSLILESASTNQTSMYLCASSRGQVTTYEQYFGPGTRLTVT.

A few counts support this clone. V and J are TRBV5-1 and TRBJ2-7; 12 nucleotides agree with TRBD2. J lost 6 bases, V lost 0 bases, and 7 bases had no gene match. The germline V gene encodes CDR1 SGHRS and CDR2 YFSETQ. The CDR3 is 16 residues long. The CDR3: CASSLAETSGGFEQYF. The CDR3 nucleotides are TGCGCCAGCAGCTTGGCCGAGACTAGCGGGGGATTCGAGCAGTACTTC.

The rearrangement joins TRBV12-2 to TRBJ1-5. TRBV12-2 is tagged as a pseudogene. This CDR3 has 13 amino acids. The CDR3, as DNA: TGTGCAAGTCGCTTAGTTATCAATCAGCCCCAGCATTTT. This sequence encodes CASRLVINQPQHF.

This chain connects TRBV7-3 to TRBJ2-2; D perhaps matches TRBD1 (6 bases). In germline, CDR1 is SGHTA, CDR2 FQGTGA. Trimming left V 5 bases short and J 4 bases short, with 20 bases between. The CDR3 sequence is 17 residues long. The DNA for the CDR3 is TGTGCCAGCAGCCGTACCGGGACACGAGAAATCACCGGGGAGCTGTTTTTT. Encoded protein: CASSRTGTREITGELFF.

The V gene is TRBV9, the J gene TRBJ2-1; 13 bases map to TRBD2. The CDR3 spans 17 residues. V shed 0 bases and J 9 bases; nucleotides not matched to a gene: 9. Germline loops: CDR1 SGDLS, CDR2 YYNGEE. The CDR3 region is CASSVAGGTSGTAEQFF. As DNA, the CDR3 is TGTGCCAGCAGCGTAGCCGGGGGGACTAGCGGGACAGCTGAGCAGTTCTTC.

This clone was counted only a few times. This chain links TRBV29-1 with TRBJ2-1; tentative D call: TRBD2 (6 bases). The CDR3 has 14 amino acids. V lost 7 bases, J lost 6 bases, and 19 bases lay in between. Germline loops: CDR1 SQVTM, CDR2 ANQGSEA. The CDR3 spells CSAGEGGMVNEQFF. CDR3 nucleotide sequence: TGCAGCGCCGGTGAGGGCGGGATGGTCAATGAGCAGTTCTTC.

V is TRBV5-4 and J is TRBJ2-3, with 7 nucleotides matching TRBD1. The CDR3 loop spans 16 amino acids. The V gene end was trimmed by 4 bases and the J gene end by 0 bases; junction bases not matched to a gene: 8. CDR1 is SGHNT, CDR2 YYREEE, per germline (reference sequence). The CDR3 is CASSRDSLASTDTQYF. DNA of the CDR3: TGTGCCAGCAGCCGGGACAGCTTAGCTAGCACAGATACGCAGTATTTT.

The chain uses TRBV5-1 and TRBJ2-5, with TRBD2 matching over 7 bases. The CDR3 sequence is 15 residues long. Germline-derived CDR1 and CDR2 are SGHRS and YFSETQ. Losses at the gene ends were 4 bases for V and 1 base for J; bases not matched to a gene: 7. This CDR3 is CASSQPGGGQETQYF. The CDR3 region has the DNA TGCGCCAGCAGCCAGCCTGGGGGGGGCCAAGAGACCCAGTACTTC.

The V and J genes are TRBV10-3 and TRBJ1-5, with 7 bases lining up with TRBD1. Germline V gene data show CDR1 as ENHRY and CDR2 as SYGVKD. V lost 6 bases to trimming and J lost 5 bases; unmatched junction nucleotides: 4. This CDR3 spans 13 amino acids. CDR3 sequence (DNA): TGTGCCATCAGGGGGACAGCGGATCAGCCCCAGCATTTT. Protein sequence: CAIRGTADQPQHF.